These 22 T cell receptor beta chains came from one sample sequenced in a study of response to subunit inactivated influenza vaccine. TCRdb used MiXCR to reprocess the RT-PCR reads, holding one entry per CDR3 protein. The sample lists roughly 540,000 distinct CDR3 sequences, less than 25% occurring once. These data were also reused for a study on T cells expressing NK-cell markers. From that report: 5'RACE template switching with UMIs generated TCR beta cDNA.

The source material was CD4+ T cells sorted from PBMCs, sampled about 13 days after vaccination. Receptors were obtained from a man between 50 and 59 years old who received an inactivated influenza vaccine.

V and J are TRBV5-5 and TRBJ2-1; D is uncertain. The CDR3 length is 13 residues. V was cut by 0 bases and J by 6 bases, with 7 bases left in between. Germline V gene sequence: CDR1 SGHKS, CDR2 YYEKEE (reference sequence). The CDR3 region has the DNA TGTGCCAGCAGCTTGGGGGCTCTCAATGAGCAGTTCTTC. The encoded protein is CASSLGALNEQFF.

Turning to this clonotype: This may come from a read error, since a much larger clone is one base off. The chain carries TRBV20-1 and TRBJ2-1, with TRBD2 identical over 10 bases. Trimming at V came to 0 bases and at J to 9 bases, leaving 11 bases not matched to a gene. Looked up from germline, CDR1 is DFQATT and CDR2 is SNEGSKA (reference sequence). The CDR3 is 16 amino acids. In nucleotides, the CDR3 is TGCAGTGCTAGAGACCTGCCTAGCGGGAGTAAAAGTGAGCAGTTCTTC. Translating gives CSARDLPSGSKSEQFF.

Many counts were recorded for this clonotype. The chain couples TRBV10-2 to TRBJ1-5, with 9 bases identical to TRBD1. The CDR3 sequence is 18 residues long. V shed 5 bases, J shed 0 bases, and the junction held 11 bases outside the gene matches. CDR1 is WSHSY and CDR2 is SAAADI in the germline V gene. In nucleotides, the CDR3 is TGCGCCAGCAGTTCACAGGGGGCCTCAGTCGGTAGCAATCAGCCCCAGCATTTT. Amino acid sequence: CASSSQGASVGSNQPQHF.

This clonotype was recorded at least ten times. The V gene is TRBV29-1, the J gene TRBJ2-1, with D perhaps matching TRBD1 or TRBD2 (6 bases each). In germline, CDR1 is SQVTM, CDR2 ANQGSEA. V was clipped by 6 bases and J by 6 bases, with 18 bases between them. CDR3 length equals 14 residues. Here the CDR3 reads CSVGAGIGANEQFF. The CDR3 bases are TGCAGCGTGGGGGCGGGGATCGGGGCCAATGAGCAGTTCTTC.

This clonotype has a handful of counts. The rearrangement links TRBV15 to TRBJ1-5, with D possibly TRBD1 on 5 matching bases. The germline V and J ends were trimmed by 0 bases and 6 bases, with 6 bases remaining between them. CDR1 and CDR2 (germline): LNHNV, YYDKDF (reference sequence). The CDR3 runs 13 residues. CDR3 amino acids: CATSRETAQPQHF. In DNA form, the CDR3 reads TGTGCCACCAGCAGAGAGACAGCTCAGCCCCAGCATTTT.

The table lists this clonotype with a few counts. The CDR3 region is CATSRAGITGELFF. The CDR3 nucleotides read TGTGCCACCAGCAGAGCAGGGATCACGGGGGAGCTGTTTTTT. The J gene is TRBJ2-2, the V gene TRBV15; maybe TRBD1 (5 bases). Per the germline V gene, CDR1 is LNHNV and CDR2 is YYDKDF (reference sequence). The V gene lost 1 base and the J gene lost 8 bases, with 11 bases spanning the gap. This CDR3 has 14 amino acids.

This clonotype came up a few times. V is TRBV29-1 and J is TRBJ2-1; 9 positions agree with TRBD2. Germline CDR1 is SQVTM and CDR2 is ANQGSEA. J gave up 8 bases and V 7 bases, and 15 bases lay outside the gene matches. The CDR3 runs to 15 residues. DNA of the CDR3: TGCAGCGCCGAACGTCGCGGGAGGGCCTGGGATGAGCAGTTCTTC. Protein: CSAERRGRAWDEQFF.

The chain is built from TRBV24-1 and TRBJ2-1; D is possibly TRBD1 or TRBD2 (5 bases each). Trimming pared 5 bases from V and 0 bases from J, leaving 13 bases between. Looked up from germline, CDR1 is KGHDR and CDR2 is SFDVKD. The CDR3 is 16 amino acids. The CDR3 DNA is TGTGCCACCAGTGTTGGGGCAGGGACCTCCTACAATGAGCAGTTCTTC. Protein product: CATSVGAGTSYNEQFF.

The chain uses TRBV12-3 or TRBV12-4 and TRBJ1-4; D is possibly TRBD1 (6 bases). The CDR3 spans 15 residues. Trimming stripped 5 bases from V and 5 bases from J, with 15 bases between. The CDR3 DNA is TGTGCCAGCAGTACCCGCTGGGGGCCCAATGAAAAACTGTTTTTT. The encoded protein is CASSTRWGPNEKLFF.

The chain carries TRBV4-3 and TRBJ1-4, with D perhaps TRBD1 (6 bases). V gave up 1 base and J gave up 3 bases, with 15 bases separating them. Germline V gene lookup returns CDR1 LGHNA and CDR2 YSLEER. CDR3 length equals 17 residues. The CDR3 DNA is TGCGCCAGCAGCCAAGTGTGGCGGGGGCCACCTAATGAAAAACTGTTTTTT. Its protein product is CASSQVWRGPPNEKLFF.

The gene calls are TRBV5-1 and TRBJ1-2; TRBD1 agrees at 9 bases. Looked up from germline, CDR1 is SGHRS and CDR2 is YFSETQ. V lost 0 bases to trimming and J lost 4 bases; unmatched junction nucleotides: 7. The CDR3 length is 16 residues. The CDR3 sequence is CASSLGQGGTGYGYTF. The CDR3 DNA reads TGCGCCAGCAGCTTGGGACAGGGGGGAACTGGCTATGGCTACACCTTC. Combining the CDR3 with reference TRBV5-1 and TRBJ1-2 gives the whole variable domain KAGVTQTPRYLIKTRGQQVTLSCSPISGHRSVSWYQQTPGQGLQFLFEYFSETQRNKGNFPGRFSGRQFSNSRSEMNVSTLELGDSALYLCASSLGQGGTGYGYTFGSGTRLTVV.

This sequence joins TRBV12-3 or TRBV12-4 and TRBJ2-7, with D possibly being TRBD2 (6 bases). The CDR3 has 14 residues. Trimming took 7 bases from V and 0 from J, leaving 13 bases between them. For the CDR3, the DNA is TGTGCCAGCATGAACCGGGAGAGCTCCTACGAGCAGTACTTC. It yields the protein CASMNRESSYEQYF.

The genes are TRBV30 and TRBJ1-4; 9 bases align to TRBD1. The J segment lost 5 bases and the V segment lost 1 base, leaving 2 bases of the junction unmatched. Looked up from germline, CDR1 is GTSNPN and CDR2 is SVGIG (reference sequence). This CDR3 is built from 14 residues. The CDR3 sequence is CAWSAGTGNEKLFF. The CDR3 region has the DNA TGTGCCTGGAGTGCGGGGACAGGGAATGAAAAACTGTTTTTT.

A few counts support this clonotype. The rearrangement joins TRBV20-1 to TRBJ2-7, with 10 bases aligning to TRBD1. The junction had 9 bases not matched to a gene; V was cut back by 6 bases and J by 1 base. Germline V lookup: CDR1 DFQATT, CDR2 SNEGSKA (reference sequence). This CDR3 comprises 15 residues. Written as DNA, the CDR3 is TGCAGTGCAATCCCCGGGACAGGGGTATCCTACGAGCAGTACTTC. Protein: CSAIPGTGVSYEQYF.

The V gene is TRBV12-3 or TRBV12-4, the J gene TRBJ2-1; D gene ambiguous. The length of the CDR3 is 14 residues. Deletions cut 6 bases from V and 0 bases from J, with 9 bases between. CDR3 bases: TGTGCCAGCAGACAAGAGACCTCCTACAATGAGCAGTTCTTC. It codes for CASRQETSYNEQFF.

This clonotype was detected ten times or more. The gene calls are TRBV29-1 and TRBJ2-2; D gene uncertain. Per germline, CDR1 SQVTM and CDR2 ANQGSEA. Trimming pared 7 bases from V and 0 bases from J, leaving 15 bases between. This CDR3 contains 15 residues. Here the CDR3 DNA reads TGCAGCGCCCAGGCGAGCGCGGCGAACACCGGGGAGCTGTTTTTT. Residues: CSAQASAANTGELFF.

This clonotype occurred a few times. The V call is TRBV6-1, the J call TRBJ1-5; the match to TRBD1 covers 7 bases. The CDR3 length is 15 residues. CDR1 and CDR2 (germline): MNHNS, SASEGT. V was clipped by 6 bases and J by 5 bases; unmatched bases: 10. In nucleotides, the CDR3 is TGTGCCAGCAGCGTCGAAGGGGGCTTTCATCAGCCCCAGCATTTT. It is translated as CASSVEGGFHQPQHF.

In this sample, this clonotype turned up a few times. The genes are TRBV6-1 and TRBJ2-5, with 10 bases fitting TRBD1. Germline CDR1 MNHNS, CDR2 SASEGT. The CDR3 is 15 residues long. Germline trimming cut 5 bases from V and 5 bases from J; bases unmatched to any gene: 8. The CDR3 loop reads CASSLRDRGLETQYF. The CDR3 DNA is TGTGCCAGCAGTCTCCGGGACAGGGGTTTGGAGACCCAGTACTTC.

V is TRBV12-3 or TRBV12-4 and J is TRBJ2-5; D gene unclear. CDR3 size: 13 residues. Trimming took off 3 bases at V and 1 base at J, with 6 bases between the two ends. The CDR3, as DNA: TGTGCCAGCAGTTTTGGATTCCAAGAGACCCAGTACTTC. As protein: CASSFGFQETQYF.

This clonotype was recorded a few times. Here the CDR3 reads CASRPGGTGRFSTGELFF. Here the CDR3 DNA reads TGTGCCAGCAGGCCCGGCGGGACAGGGCGGTTTAGTACCGGGGAGCTGTTTTTT. The genes are TRBV12-3 or TRBV12-4 and TRBJ2-2, with 9 bases matching TRBD1. V lost 6 bases and J lost 5; bases outside the gene matches: 16. The CDR3 spans 18 residues.

This chain joins TRBV7-9 and TRBJ2-5; 9 nucleotides match TRBD1. This CDR3 is 16 amino acids long. Germline loops: CDR1 SEHNR, CDR2 FQNEAQ (reference sequence). Trimming removed 1 base from V and 1 base from J; junction bases left unmatched: 4. CDR3 amino acids: CASSLGRTGVQETQYF. DNA of the CDR3: TGTGCCAGCAGCTTAGGAAGGACAGGGGTCCAAGAGACCCAGTACTTC.

This chain links TRBV12-3 or TRBV12-4 with TRBJ2-1; 11 bases are a match to TRBD2. V lost 6 bases and J lost 6; bases outside the gene matches: 13. This CDR3 contains 17 residues. In DNA, the CDR3 is TGTGCCAGCAGAAAAAGACCCGGGACTAGCGGATCCAATGAGCAGTTCTTC. It is translated as CASRKRPGTSGSNEQFF.